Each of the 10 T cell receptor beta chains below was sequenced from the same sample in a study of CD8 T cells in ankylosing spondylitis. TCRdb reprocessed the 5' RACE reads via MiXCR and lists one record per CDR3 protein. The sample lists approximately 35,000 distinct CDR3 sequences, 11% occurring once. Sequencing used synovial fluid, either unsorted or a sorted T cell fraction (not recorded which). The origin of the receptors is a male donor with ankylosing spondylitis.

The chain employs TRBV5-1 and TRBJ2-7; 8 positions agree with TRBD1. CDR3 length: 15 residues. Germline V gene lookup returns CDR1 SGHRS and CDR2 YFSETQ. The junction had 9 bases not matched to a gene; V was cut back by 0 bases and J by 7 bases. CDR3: CASSLGTGQGGEQYF. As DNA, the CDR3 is TGCGCCAGCAGCTTGGGGACAGGGCAAGGAGGAGAGCAGTACTTC.

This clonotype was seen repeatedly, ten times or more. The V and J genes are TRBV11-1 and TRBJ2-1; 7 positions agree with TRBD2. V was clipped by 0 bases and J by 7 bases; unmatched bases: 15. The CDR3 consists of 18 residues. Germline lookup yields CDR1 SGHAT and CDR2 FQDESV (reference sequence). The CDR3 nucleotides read TGTGCCAGCAGCTTAGCGAGAGGTAGGCGGGAGTGGAGGAATGAGCAGTTCTTC. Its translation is CASSLARGRREWRNEQFF.

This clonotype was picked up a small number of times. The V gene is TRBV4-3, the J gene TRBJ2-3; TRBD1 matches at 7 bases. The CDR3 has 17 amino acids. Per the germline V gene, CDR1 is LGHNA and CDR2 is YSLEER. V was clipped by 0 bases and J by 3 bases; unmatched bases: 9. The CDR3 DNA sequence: TGCGCCAGCAGCCAAGATGGGGACAGAGGGGGAACAGATACGCAGTATTTT. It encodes CASSQDGDRGGTDTQYF.

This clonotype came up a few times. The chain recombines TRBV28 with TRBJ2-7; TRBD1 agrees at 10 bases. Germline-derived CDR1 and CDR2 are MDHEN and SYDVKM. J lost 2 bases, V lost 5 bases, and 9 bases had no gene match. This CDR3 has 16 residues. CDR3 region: CASSGSGTGATYEQYF. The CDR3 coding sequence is TGTGCCAGCAGTGGTTCCGGGACAGGGGCAACCTACGAGCAGTACTTC.

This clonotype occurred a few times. The CDR3 bases are TGTGCCAGCTCACCACCGGGAGGGCCCAGTAGAGAGACCCAGTACTTC. As protein: CASSPPGGPSRETQYF. The rearrangement uses TRBV18 and TRBJ2-5, with TRBD2 matching 7 bases. Germline V CDR1 and CDR2: KGHSH, LQKENI. The CDR3 has 16 amino acids. Trimming took 0 bases from V and 4 from J; bases not matched to a gene: 8.

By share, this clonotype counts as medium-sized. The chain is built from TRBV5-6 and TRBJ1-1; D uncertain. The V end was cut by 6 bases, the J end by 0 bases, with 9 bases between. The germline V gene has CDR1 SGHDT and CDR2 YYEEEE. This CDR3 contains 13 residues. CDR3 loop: CASTTDLNTEAFF. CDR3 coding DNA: TGTGCCAGCACTACGGACCTGAACACTGAAGCTTTCTTT.

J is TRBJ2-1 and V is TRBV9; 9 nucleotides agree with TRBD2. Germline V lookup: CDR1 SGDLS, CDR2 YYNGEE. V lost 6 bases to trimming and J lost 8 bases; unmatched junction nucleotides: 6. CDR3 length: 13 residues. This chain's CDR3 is CASNAGGSDEQFF. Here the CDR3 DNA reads TGTGCCAGCAACGCGGGGGGGAGCGATGAGCAGTTCTTC.

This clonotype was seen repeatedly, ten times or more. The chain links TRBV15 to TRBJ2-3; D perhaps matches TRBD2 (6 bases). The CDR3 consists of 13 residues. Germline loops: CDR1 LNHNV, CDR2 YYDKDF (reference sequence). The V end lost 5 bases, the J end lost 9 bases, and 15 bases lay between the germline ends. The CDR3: CATSDSPGVTQYF. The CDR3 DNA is TGTGCCACCAGCGATAGCCCGGGGGTCACGCAGTATTTT.

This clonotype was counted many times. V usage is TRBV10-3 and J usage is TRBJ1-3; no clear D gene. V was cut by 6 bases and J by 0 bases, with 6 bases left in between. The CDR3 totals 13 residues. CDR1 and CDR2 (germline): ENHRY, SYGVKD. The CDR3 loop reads CAIRESSGNTIYF. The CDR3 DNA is TGTGCCATCAGGGAAAGCTCTGGAAACACCATATATTTT.

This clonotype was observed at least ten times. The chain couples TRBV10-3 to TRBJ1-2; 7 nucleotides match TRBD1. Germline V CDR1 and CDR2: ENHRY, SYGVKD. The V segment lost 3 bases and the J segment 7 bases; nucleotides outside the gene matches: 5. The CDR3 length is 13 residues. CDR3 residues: CAISDPGTVGYTF. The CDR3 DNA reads TGTGCCATCAGTGACCCCGGGACAGTTGGCTACACCTTC.